This T cell receptor (beta chain) derives from a study of T cells in women clearing cervical HPV infection. General study results and limits: TRBV6-7 abundance was lower in cases than controls (around 0.11% versus 0.16%). It is unknown whether associations predate infection; no effector/memory or HPV-specific sorting. CIN3+ cases had significantly higher TCR repertoire richness than controls, but evenness did not differ.

The CDR3 is 16 residues long. V was pared by 6 bases and J by 0 bases, with 14 bases between. The germline V gene has CDR1 LNHDA and CDR2 SQIVND (reference sequence). Profiling relied on immunoSEQ multiplex PCR, and the TCRdb table lists in-frame clones only, not all of them. The sample table includes tens of thousands of clones. As for this clone: Its antigen is not known. The read falls 3 residues short of the CDR3 end, and the missing part is taken from the germline J gene.

The gene calls are TRBV19 and TRBJ2-2, with D perhaps being TRBD1 or TRBD2 (5 bases each). The sequence was collected from a woman between 18 and 75 years old with a cervical HPV16 infection that either progressed to CIN3+ or cleared (not recorded which). Sequencing used blood buffy coat. The part of the CDR3 DNA that was read is TGTGCCAGTAGCACCAGAGGGGTCCCGAACACCGGGGAG. Translation gives CASSTRGVPNTGE. The complete CDR3 protein is CASSTRGVPNTGELFF.